This is a list of T cell receptor beta chains from one sample in a study of human T cells and chemical hapten exposure. TCRdb analysed the 5' RACE reads with MiXCR anew, one entry per CDR3 protein. Among about 140,000 distinct CDR3 sequences, roughly 4.1% were seen once, and the ten largest hold approximately 1.3%. These receptors were taken from a female donor in good health. Each CDR3 is given without its conserved first and last residue.

V	J	CDR3
TRBV18	TRBJ1-1	ASSLIGTVETEAF
TRBV29-1	TRBJ2-5	SVDLLRALKETQY
TRBV18	TRBJ2-7	ASSPFAGGSSYEQY
TRBV29-1	TRBJ2-2	SVERGAGGGELF
TRBV29-1	TRBJ1-4	SVGTAFNEKLF
TRBV12-3/TRBV12-4	TRBJ2-7	ASKTLRSYEQY
TRBV28	TRBJ1-5	ASSYSYREKSQPQH
TRBV27	TRBJ2-1	ATSSGGAIYEQF
TRBV13	TRBJ2-2	ASSTEDRGQNTGELF
TRBV18	TRBJ1-1	ASSPPMARRTEAF
TRBV29-1	TRBJ1-1	SVEGGRNTEAF
TRBV29-1	TRBJ2-4	SVDSVNKNIQY
TRBV7-2	TRBJ2-5	ASSGGGIETQY
TRBV12-3/TRBV12-4	TRBJ2-1	ASIDPQGSFRDNEQF
TRBV5-1	TRBJ2-1	ASSYGTSGANEQF
TRBV5-1	TRBJ2-3	ASSQRREPPTDTQY
TRBV3-1	TRBJ1-2	ASSLRDRGIGYT
TRBV7-9	TRBJ2-1	ASSLDRVTLNEQF
TRBV24-1	TRBJ2-2	ATSDLAGATNTGELF
TRBV5-1	TRBJ2-3	ASSLARQGAIDTQY
TRBV18	TRBJ1-6	ASSANSGTSNSPLH
TRBV7-2	TRBJ2-1	ASSGREGQGPFGQF
TRBV20-1	TRBJ2-5	SARRVVGETQY
TRBV12-5	TRBJ1-1	ASGKSGPQNTEAF
TRBV9	TRBJ2-1	ASTPPAGGNEQF
TRBV27	TRBJ2-1	ASSLYRDRINEQF
TRBV5-1	TRBJ1-1	ASSLSPDRGSEAF
TRBV10-3	TRBJ2-7	AISDGGVSYEQY
TRBV7-2	TRBJ1-5	ASSLSYSLKWPQH
TRBV7-9	TRBJ1-3	ASSLVAAPGSGNTIY
TRBV20-1	TRBJ2-3	SARRISTDTQY
TRBV29-1	TRBJ2-1	SVEDLRVALTGGQNEQF
TRBV7-2	TRBJ1-5	ASRKEVGQPQH
TRBV7-2	TRBJ2-3	ASSLGTSPPDTQY
TRBV19	TRBJ1-1	ASRGGQGTEAF
TRBV7-8	TRBJ2-5	ASSFGLREY
TRBV5-4	TRBJ1-1	ASRPDGVGRELAF
TRBV7-2	TRBJ1-5	ASSLVGDSNQPQH
TRBV2	TRBJ2-5	ASSRATRDTQETQY
TRBV7-9	TRBJ2-7	ASSLVPGYEQY
TRBV20-1	TRBJ1-5	SGGKVQGLSCGNQPQH
TRBV7-6	TRBJ1-6	ASSLTTATSLNSPLH
TRBV2	TRBJ2-3	ASSESGASTDTQY
TRBV7-9	TRBJ1-2	ASSPPPGANYGYT
TRBV10-3	TRBJ1-4	AIGRDRNEKLF
TRBV6-1	TRBJ1-1	ASSEAFLRQMNTEAF
TRBV28	TRBJ2-1	ASSFQRGGGNEQF
TRBV4-1	TRBJ1-6	ASSPRTAGSPLH
TRBV27	TRBJ2-1	ASSRGTSYNEQF
TRBV6-5	TRBJ2-2	ASSYYRVDTGELF
TRBV20-1	TRBJ1-1	SARSDRDRSNTEAF
TRBV28	TRBJ2-5	ASSPLGSQETQY
TRBV9	TRBJ2-3	ASSVSGGGDTQY
TRBV6-5	TRBJ1-6	ASSDGTGANSPLH